A single sample gave rise to the 21 T cell receptor beta chains below, sequenced in a study of T-cell reconstitution after alpha-beta-depleted transplantation in children. A library of TCRbeta sequences, prepared with unique molecular identifiers, was generated. TCRdb independently ran MiXCR on the PCR reads; one entry per CDR3 protein. The sample consists of about 230,000 distinct CDR3 sequences, 9.7% of them appearing once. Material: PBMCs from the stem cell graft donor, obtained from the stem cell graft. The source is a human donor who donated a stem cell graft to a child with SCID.

This clonotype was seen repeatedly, ten times or more. The chain couples TRBV9 to TRBJ1-6; D might be TRBD1 (6 bases). Per the germline V gene, CDR1 is SGDLS and CDR2 is YYNGEE. V was cut by 0 bases and J by 7 bases, with 14 bases left in between. The CDR3 is 16 amino acids. CDR3 DNA: TGTGCCAGCAGCGTAGAGGGGGGACGGGTGAATTCACCCCTCCACTTT. Translated: CASSVEGGRVNSPLHF.

This clonotype was seen ten or more times. This chain connects TRBV6-2 or TRBV6-3 to TRBJ1-1; D is unresolved. V lost 7 bases to trimming and J lost 4 bases, with 13 bases between them. The CDR3 is 13 residues long. Germline V gene data show CDR1 as MNHEY and CDR2 as SVGEGT. The CDR3 is CASIRFTGTEAFF. The CDR3 coding sequence is TGTGCCAGCATTCGATTTACGGGCACTGAAGCTTTCTTT.

Comment on this clonotype: This may be a read error, as it is one base from a much larger clone. The V call is TRBV5-1, the J call TRBJ2-1; D gene uncertain. Trimming removed 4 bases at V and 6 bases at J, with 29 bases between. This CDR3 spans 19 amino acids. CDR1 is SGHRS and CDR2 is YFSETQ in the germline V gene. CDR3: CASSRTVGVAFSYRNEQFF. CDR3 nucleotide sequence: TGCGCCAGCAGCCGAACCGTGGGTGTGGCTTTTAGTTACCGCAATGAGCAGTTCTTC.

In its sample, this clonotype was seen many times. The genes are TRBV6-5 and TRBJ2-7, with 8 bases matching TRBD1. The CDR3 sequence is 13 residues long. The J segment lost 3 bases and the V segment lost 8 bases, leaving 6 bases of the junction unmatched. CDR1 is MNHEY and CDR2 is SVGAGI in the germline V gene. The CDR3 DNA reads TGTGCCAGCCTCAGGGGGCAGTTCTACGAGCAGTACTTC. Its protein product is CASLRGQFYEQYF.

This chain links TRBV2 with TRBJ2-3; unclear D gene. Trimming shortened V by 2 bases and J by 7 bases, and 10 bases separated the two germline ends. Per germline, CDR1 SNHLY and CDR2 FYNNEI. The CDR3 runs to 13 residues. CDR3 DNA: TGTGCCAGCAGTGAAAGCGCCTCCTATACGCAGTATTTT. This translates into CASSESASYTQYF.

This clonotype occurred many times. The chain is built from TRBV20-1 and TRBJ1-6, with a weak D call TRBD1 (5 bases). V shed 2 bases and J shed 12 bases, with 14 bases lying between them. From germline, CDR1 is DFQATT and CDR2 SNEGSKA (reference sequence). The CDR3 has 13 residues. This CDR3 reads CSARRDPIEPLHF. The CDR3, as DNA: TGCAGTGCTAGACGGGACCCCATCGAACCCCTCCACTTT.

The sample holds many counts of this clonotype. This rearrangement joins TRBV20-1 to TRBJ2-3; tentatively, D is TRBD1 (6 bases). CDR3 size: 15 residues. Germline V gene lookup returns CDR1 DFQATT and CDR2 SNEGSKA (reference sequence). The germline V and J ends were trimmed by 5 bases and 3 bases, with 18 bases remaining between them. The CDR3, as DNA: TGCAGTGCTCAAACCCAGGGGAGTCGAACAGATACGCAGTATTTT. Translation gives CSAQTQGSRTDTQYF.

There are many counts of this clonotype. The V call is TRBV30, the J call TRBJ1-1; no definite D call. Per the germline V gene, CDR1 is GTSNPN and CDR2 is SVGIG (reference sequence). V lost 3 bases, J lost 9 bases, and 11 bases lay in between. The CDR3 runs 11 residues. Here the CDR3 reads CAWSSWQQAFF. The CDR3 DNA sequence: TGTGCCTGGAGCTCCTGGCAGCAAGCTTTCTTT.

This clonotype was detected ten times or more. The gene calls are TRBV5-1 and TRBJ2-5; TRBD1 matches at 9 bases. Per germline, CDR1 SGHRS and CDR2 YFSETQ. The CDR3 loop spans 16 amino acids. J gave up 1 base and V 3 bases, and 7 bases lay outside the gene matches. The CDR3 region is CASSWDRERLQETQYF. The CDR3 DNA sequence: TGCGCCAGCAGCTGGGACAGGGAGAGGCTCCAAGAGACCCAGTACTTC.

The sample holds many counts of this clonotype. This chain connects TRBV5-1 to TRBJ2-1; perhaps TRBD2 as D (5 bases). The CDR3 consists of 13 residues. V was clipped by 4 bases and J by 7 bases, with 12 bases between them. From germline, CDR1 is SGHRS and CDR2 YFSETQ. The CDR3 DNA reads as TGCGCCAGCAGCCTACAACGGACTAATGAGCAGTTCTTC. This translates into CASSLQRTNEQFF.

The chain joins TRBV4-3 to TRBJ2-6; D might be TRBD1 (6 bases). This CDR3 contains 17 residues. CDR1 is LGHNA, CDR2 YSLEER, per germline. V lost 1 base, J lost 0 bases, and 10 bases lay in between. The CDR3 loop reads CASSQGGHHSGANVLTF. In DNA form, the CDR3 reads TGCGCCAGCAGCCAAGGGGGACATCACTCTGGGGCCAACGTCCTGACTTTC.

V and J are TRBV7-6 and TRBJ2-1; either TRBD1 or TRBD2 may fit D (5 bases each). Trimming removed 5 bases at V and 4 bases at J, with 15 bases between. Germline V gives CDR1 SGHVS, CDR2 FNYEAQ. There are 15 residues in the CDR3. This chain's CDR3 is CASSRGASLYNEQFF. CDR3 in DNA: TGTGCCAGCAGCCGAGGGGCTAGCTTATACAATGAGCAGTTCTTC.

This clonotype was recorded at least ten times. The chain couples TRBV5-1 to TRBJ1-2; D is ambiguous. This CDR3 is 14 amino acids long. Germline V gene sequence: CDR1 SGHRS, CDR2 YFSETQ. Between the trimmed V and J ends, which lost 2 bases and 7 bases, there was a span of 15 bases. CDR3: CASSFKPDMGGYTF. CDR3 nucleotide sequence: TGCGCCAGCAGCTTCAAGCCTGATATGGGTGGCTACACCTTC.

In its sample, this clonotype was seen many times. This sequence joins TRBV12-3 or TRBV12-4 and TRBJ2-1; possible D gene TRBD1, 6 bases. The CDR3 runs to 16 residues. V shed 4 bases and J shed 3 bases, with 16 bases lying between them. Here the CDR3 DNA reads TGTGCCAGCAGTTATCCCACAGGGTCAGGCTACAATGAGCAGTTCTTC. This translates into CASSYPTGSGYNEQFF.

With respect to this clonotype: A much more abundant neighbour one base away suggests this may be a read error. The V gene is TRBV19, the J gene TRBJ1-5; D not resolved. The V gene lost 7 bases and the J gene lost 0 bases, with 10 bases spanning the gap. The CDR3 covers 14 residues. Germline CDR1 is LNHDA and CDR2 is SQIVND (reference sequence). CDR3 residues: CASNIKGSNQPQHF. The CDR3 DNA is TGTGCCAGTAATATTAAGGGTAGCAATCAGCCCCAGCATTTT.

This clonotype was recorded at least ten times. The V and J genes are TRBV12-3 or TRBV12-4 and TRBJ2-7, with a tentative D call TRBD1 (5 bases). The CDR3 covers 12 residues. The ends were cut back, 1 base at V and 6 bases at J, with 7 bases in the middle. The CDR3 protein is CASSLGRGEQYF. In DNA form, the CDR3 reads TGTGCCAGCAGTTTAGGAAGGGGCGAGCAGTACTTC.

This clonotype has only a few counts. This chain connects TRBV6-5 to TRBJ1-1; possibly TRBD1 for D (5 bases). The length of the CDR3 is 16 residues. From germline, CDR1 is MNHEY and CDR2 SVGAGI. V was clipped by 2 bases and J by 1 base, with 14 bases between them. DNA of the CDR3: TGTGCCAGCAGTTACGAGCCGGACAAGACGAACACTGAAGCTTTCTTT. Translated: CASSYEPDKTNTEAFF.

This clonotype occurred a few times. The chain employs TRBV30 and TRBJ2-1; tentatively, D is TRBD1 or TRBD2 (6 bases each). Germline values: CDR1 GTSNPN, CDR2 SVGIG (reference sequence). The CDR3 has 14 amino acids. V shed 3 bases and J shed 0 bases, with 9 bases lying between them. The DNA for the CDR3 is TGTGCCTGGAGGGAGGGGGACTCCTACAATGAGCAGTTCTTC. This sequence encodes CAWREGDSYNEQFF.

This clonotype was counted ten times or more. The CDR3 nucleotides read TGTGCCACCAGTGATTTGAACGGAGCAACGCAGTATTTT. It yields the protein CATSDLNGATQYF. This chain uses TRBV24-1 with TRBJ2-3; D gene ambiguous. CDR1 KGHDR and CDR2 SFDVKD come from the germline V gene. The V end was cut by 0 bases, the J end by 9 bases, with 9 bases between. CDR3 length: 13 residues.

This clonotype has a count of ten or more. J is TRBJ2-6 and V is TRBV28, with a tentative D call TRBD1 (5 bases). V gave up 3 bases and J gave up 2 bases, with 8 bases separating them. This CDR3 contains 15 residues. Germline CDR1 is MDHEN and CDR2 is SYDVKM. CDR3 amino acids: CASSLQGPGANVLTF. CDR3 nucleotide sequence: TGTGCCAGCAGTTTGCAGGGCCCTGGGGCCAACGTCCTGACTTTC.

This clonotype was picked up a small number of times. The rearrangement joins TRBV28 to TRBJ2-3; D may be TRBD2 (7 bases). Trimming removed 4 bases at V and 2 bases at J, with 19 bases between. This CDR3 region has 17 residues. Germline V gene lookup returns CDR1 MDHEN and CDR2 SYDVKM. CDR3 residues: CASSSPGGGPFTDTQYF. CDR3 bases: TGTGCCAGCAGTTCTCCGGGCGGGGGCCCTTTCACAGATACGCAGTATTTT. Full variable domain (outside the CDR3, taken from reference TRBV28 and TRBJ2-3): DVKVTQSSRYLVKRTGEKVFLECVQDMDHENMFWYRQDPGLGLRLIYFSYDVKMKEKGDIPEGYSVSREKKERFSLILESASTNQTSMYLCASSSPGGGPFTDTQYFGPGTRLTVL.